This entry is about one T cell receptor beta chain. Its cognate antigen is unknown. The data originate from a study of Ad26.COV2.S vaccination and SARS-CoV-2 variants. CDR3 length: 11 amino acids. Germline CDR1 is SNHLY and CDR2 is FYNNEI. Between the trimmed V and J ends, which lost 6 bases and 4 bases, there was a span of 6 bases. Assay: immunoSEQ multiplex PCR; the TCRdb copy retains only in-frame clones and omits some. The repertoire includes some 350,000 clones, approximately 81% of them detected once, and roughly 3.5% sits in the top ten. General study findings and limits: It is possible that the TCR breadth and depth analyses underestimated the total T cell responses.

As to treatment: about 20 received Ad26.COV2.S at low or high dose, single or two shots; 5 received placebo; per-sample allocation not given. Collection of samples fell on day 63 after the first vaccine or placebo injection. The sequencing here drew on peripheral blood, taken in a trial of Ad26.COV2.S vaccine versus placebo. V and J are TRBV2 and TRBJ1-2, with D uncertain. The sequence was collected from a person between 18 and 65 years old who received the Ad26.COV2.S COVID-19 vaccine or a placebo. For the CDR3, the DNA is TGTGCCAGCAGCTCCATCTATGGCTACACCTTC. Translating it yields CASSSIYGYTF. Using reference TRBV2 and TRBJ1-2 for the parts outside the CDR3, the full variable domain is EPEVTQTPSHQVTQMGQEVILRCVPISNHLYFYWYRQILGQKVEFLVSFYNNEISEKSEIFDDQFSVERPDGSNFTLKIRSTKLEDSAMYFCASSSIYGYTFGSGTRLTVV.